Each of the 26 T cell receptor beta chains below was sequenced from the same sample in a study of T cell repertoires in cytomegalovirus infection. TCRdb itself ran the reads through MiXCR, one entry per CDR3 protein. The sample yields more than 150,000 distinct CDR3 sequences, about 20% seen once. Source material: PBMCs. The receptors shown here come from a human donor in good health (CMV status not recorded). Some clones in this sample may be carry-over from other donors' samples.

The chain employs TRBV12-3 or TRBV12-4 and TRBJ2-2; D ambiguous. V lost 0 bases and J lost 3, with 8 bases in between. The length of the CDR3 is 15 residues. This chain's CDR3 is CASSLAASHTGELFF. CDR3 coding DNA: TGTGCCAGCAGTTTAGCAGCGTCTCACACCGGGGAGCTGTTTTTT.

This clonotype came up a few times. A clone one base away is much larger, so this may be a read error. The chain joins TRBV7-2 to TRBJ2-1; D is unresolved. CDR1 is SGHTA and CDR2 is FQGNSA in the germline V gene. V was pared by 2 bases and J by 0 bases, with 8 bases between. This CDR3 has 15 amino acids. In DNA, the CDR3 is TGTGCCAGCAGCTTATTGGTAAGCTCCTACAATGAGCAGTTCTTC. The encoded protein is CASSLLVSSYNEQFF.

The chain uses TRBV24-1 and TRBJ1-1, with D perhaps TRBD1 (5 bases). V was pared by 2 bases and J by 9 bases, with 12 bases between. The CDR3 has 13 residues. Germline values: CDR1 KGHDR, CDR2 SFDVKD. The chain's CDR3 is CATSDYTGDQAFF. The CDR3 DNA reads TGTGCCACCAGTGATTACACAGGAGATCAAGCTTTCTTT.

The table lists this clonotype with many counts. The chain recombines TRBV7-2 with TRBJ1-3; TRBD1 matches at 7 bases. J lost 0 bases, V lost 3 bases, and 2 bases had no gene match. CDR1 is SGHTA and CDR2 is FQGNSA in the germline V gene. The CDR3 spans 15 residues. The CDR3, as DNA: TGTGCCAGCAGCTTGGGGACAGCCTCTGGAAACACCATATATTTT. Translated, it gives CASSLGTASGNTIYF.

The V and J genes are TRBV7-2 and TRBJ2-7, with 8 bases matching TRBD2. The trim removed 2 bases at V and 7 bases at J, leaving 7 bases unmatched. CDR1 SGHTA and CDR2 FQGNSA come from the germline V gene. This CDR3 comprises 14 residues. The CDR3 DNA follows: TGTGCCAGCAGCTTATCGGGGGGGAAGGAGGAGCAGTACTTC. It specifies CASSLSGGKEEQYF.

Only a few counts were recorded for this clonotype. The chain links TRBV5-1 to TRBJ2-2; TRBD2 might be the D (6 bases). Trimming took 0 bases from V and 6 from J, leaving 15 bases between them. Germline V CDR1 and CDR2: SGHRS, YFSETQ. The CDR3 covers 16 residues. CDR3 sequence reads: CASSLEGTFSPGELFF. The CDR3 DNA sequence: TGCGCCAGCAGCTTGGAGGGGACTTTCAGCCCCGGGGAGCTGTTTTTT.

The chain uses TRBV6-2 or TRBV6-3 and TRBJ2-7, with a possible D match to TRBD2 (6 bases). V dropped 0 bases and J dropped 3 bases, with 15 bases sitting between them. CDR1 is MNHEY and CDR2 is SVGEGT in the germline V gene. The CDR3 sequence is 16 residues long. Written as DNA, the CDR3 is TGTGCCAGCAGTTACTCGGGTTCGGGACTCGACTACGAGCAGTACTTC. Translated, it gives CASSYSGSGLDYEQYF.

This chain uses TRBV7-2 with TRBJ1-1; D call uncertain. Deletions cut 6 bases from V and 4 bases from J, with 15 bases between. Germline V gene lookup returns CDR1 SGHTA and CDR2 FQGNSA. The CDR3 contains 14 residues. In DNA form, the CDR3 reads TGTGCCAGCAGAATAGAGCTAGGGCTCACTGAAGCTTTCTTT. The encoded protein is CASRIELGLTEAFF.

This clonotype was picked up a small number of times. The chain combines TRBV10-2 with TRBJ2-7; TRBD1 matches at 8 bases. CDR3 length: 14 residues. With 6 bases clipped from V and 5 bases from J, the junction kept 9 bases outside the gene matches. Germline V gene lookup returns CDR1 WSHSY and CDR2 SAAADI. The CDR3 DNA reads as TGCGCCAGCAGGTCAGGGGGCTCCTCTAACGAGCAGTACTTC. It encodes CASRSGGSSNEQYF.

This clonotype was observed a handful of times. The chain uses TRBV28 and TRBJ2-3, with 8 bases that match TRBD2. With V trimmed by 4 bases and J by 4 bases, 7 bases remained unmatched. The V gene's germline CDR1 is MDHEN and CDR2 SYDVKM. The CDR3 consists of 15 residues. The CDR3 region is CASSWTSRAPDTQYF. In DNA form, the CDR3 reads TGTGCCAGCAGTTGGACTAGCCGGGCGCCAGATACGCAGTATTTT.

This clonotype was counted between two and nine times. V gene TRBV28 combines with J gene TRBJ2-5, with 9 bases aligning to TRBD1. Germline lookup yields CDR1 MDHEN and CDR2 SYDVKM. Germline trimming cut 3 bases from V and 3 bases from J; bases unmatched to any gene: 5. This CDR3 contains 15 residues. CDR3 loop: CASSFLTGGKETQYF. In DNA, the CDR3 is TGTGCCAGCAGTTTTCTGACAGGGGGTAAAGAGACCCAGTACTTC. The whole variable domain, remainder taken from reference TRBV28 and TRBJ2-5, is DVKVTQSSRYLVKRTGEKVFLECVQDMDHENMFWYRQDPGLGLRLIYFSYDVKMKEKGDIPEGYSVSREKKERFSLILESASTNQTSMYLCASSFLTGGKETQYFGPGTRLLVL.

In this sample, this clonotype turned up many times. V usage is TRBV7-8 and J usage is TRBJ2-2, with TRBD1 matching over 9 bases. Germline loops: CDR1 SGHVS, CDR2 FQNEAQ. The CDR3 has 16 amino acids. J lost 3 bases, V lost 3 bases, and 5 bases had no gene match. CDR3 in DNA: TGTGCCAGCAGCTTGGTACGGACAGGGGACACCGGGGAGCTGTTTTTT. Translated: CASSLVRTGDTGELFF.

V and J are TRBV29-1 and TRBJ2-2; 8 bases match TRBD1. Germline CDR1 and CDR2: SQVTM and ANQGSEA. This CDR3 comprises 16 residues. The V and J ends lost 0 bases and 7 bases, in that order; junction bases with no gene match: 10. The CDR3 reads CSVEDPDRVENGELFF. The CDR3 DNA reads as TGCAGCGTTGAAGACCCGGACAGGGTCGAAAACGGGGAGCTGTTTTTT.

The chain links TRBV20-1 to TRBJ1-1; 9 bases are shared with TRBD1. In germline, CDR1 is DFQATT, CDR2 SNEGSKA (reference sequence). The CDR3 contains 13 residues. The junction had 3 bases not matched to a gene; V was cut back by 3 bases and J by 4 bases. CDR3 sequence reads: CSASRDRVTEAFF. CDR3 nucleotide sequence: TGCAGTGCTAGCCGGGACAGGGTCACTGAAGCTTTCTTT.

The chain links TRBV10-2 to TRBJ1-1; D is ambiguous. The CDR3 has 15 residues. The V end was cut by 0 bases, the J end by 1 base, with 9 bases between. CDR1 is WSHSY, CDR2 SAAADI, per germline. The CDR3 is CASSESFLGNTEAFF. DNA of the CDR3: TGCGCCAGCAGTGAGTCTTTTCTAGGGAACACTGAAGCTTTCTTT.

This clonotype has only a few counts. This chain joins TRBV19 and TRBJ1-2; TRBD1 agrees at 7 bases. The CDR3 runs 14 residues. With 8 bases clipped from V and 4 bases from J, the junction kept 10 bases outside the gene matches. Germline CDR1 is LNHDA and CDR2 is SQIVND (reference sequence). CDR3 residues: CASQTRTGSYGYTF. In DNA, the CDR3 is TGTGCCAGTCAAACCCGGACAGGCAGCTATGGCTACACCTTC.

The chain joins TRBV20-1 to TRBJ2-2, with TRBD2 matching 10 bases. Germline V gene data show CDR1 as DFQATT and CDR2 as SNEGSKA (reference sequence). This CDR3 comprises 15 residues. Germline trimming cut 5 bases from V and 2 bases from J; bases unmatched to any gene: 5. CDR3 DNA: TGCAGTGCTCAACTAGCGGGGATAAACACCGGGGAGCTGTTTTTT. Its translation is CSAQLAGINTGELFF.

The sample holds many counts of this clonotype. J is TRBJ1-6 and V is TRBV6-8, with D unclear. The V end lost 2 bases, the J end lost 6 bases, and 17 bases lay between the germline ends. The CDR3 has 17 residues. Looked up from germline, CDR1 is MNHGY and CDR2 is SAAAGT. The CDR3 DNA reads TGTGCCAGCAGTTACGGAGTCTGGGCAGGAACTAATTCACCCCTCCACTTT. Its protein is CASSYGVWAGTNSPLHF.

This clonotype was counted ten times or more. The gene calls are TRBV7-3 and TRBJ2-1; TRBD2 might be the D (6 bases). Germline CDR1 is SGHTA and CDR2 is FQGTGA. V was pared by 1 base and J by 0 bases, with 13 bases between. This CDR3 contains 17 residues. The CDR3 DNA reads TGTGCCAGCAGCTTAAGAGCGGGCCCCGTCTCCTACAATGAGCAGTTCTTC. Residues: CASSLRAGPVSYNEQFF.

This clonotype has just a few counts. J is TRBJ1-2 and V is TRBV5-5; D not resolved. The V and J ends lost 4 bases and 11 bases respectively, with 15 bases between them. This CDR3 has 12 residues. In germline, CDR1 is SGHKS, CDR2 YYEKEE (reference sequence). The CDR3 here is CASSPQPGGYTF. The CDR3 region has the DNA TGTGCCAGCAGCCCCCAACCGGGTGGATACACCTTC.

The J gene is TRBJ1-1, the V gene TRBV19, with unresolved D. The V end was cut by 6 bases, the J end by 8 bases, with 10 bases between. Germline values: CDR1 LNHDA, CDR2 SQIVND (reference sequence). CDR3 length: 11 residues. Written as DNA, the CDR3 is TGTGCCAGTAGGAGGAGTCGAGAAGCTTTCTTT. Its protein is CASRRSREAFF. Full variable domain (outside the CDR3, taken from reference TRBV19 and TRBJ1-1): DGGITQSPKYLFRKEGQNVTLSCEQNLNHDAMYWYRQDPGQGLRLIYYSQIVNDFQKGDIAEGYSVSREKKESFPLTVTSAQKNPTAFYLCASRRSREAFFGQGTRLTVV.

CDR3 sequence reads: CASGGTGGPQPQHF. The CDR3 nucleotides read TGTGCCAGCGGAGGGACAGGGGGCCCTCAGCCCCAGCATTTT. This chain uses TRBV27 with TRBJ1-5; 12 nucleotides match TRBD1. The CDR3 contains 14 residues. Germline CDR1 reads MNHEY; CDR2 reads SMNVEV (reference sequence). V was pared by 8 bases and J by 6 bases, with 5 bases of the junction left unmatched.

The chain employs TRBV11-2 and TRBJ2-4, with D possibly being TRBD2 (5 bases). The CDR3 length is 14 residues. Germline CDR1 and CDR2: SGHAT and FQNNGV. V lost 3 bases to trimming and J lost 6 bases, with 12 bases between them. The CDR3 DNA follows: TGTGCCAGCAGCTTTAACTGGGAGACAAACATTCAGTACTTC. Its protein product is CASSFNWETNIQYF.

The rearrangement uses TRBV20-1 and TRBJ2-3; D ambiguous. This CDR3 has 12 amino acids. Between the trimmed V and J ends, which lost 0 bases and 4 bases, there was a span of 5 bases. Germline values: CDR1 DFQATT, CDR2 SNEGSKA (reference sequence). The CDR3 protein is CSARDLADTQYF. Here the CDR3 DNA reads TGCAGTGCTAGAGATCTTGCAGATACGCAGTATTTT.

This clonotype was seen many times. V gene TRBV5-1 combines with J gene TRBJ1-1; 8 nucleotides agree with TRBD1. This CDR3 region has 16 residues. The V gene end was trimmed by 0 bases and the J gene end by 5 bases; junction bases not matched to a gene: 9. Germline values: CDR1 SGHRS, CDR2 YFSETQ. This CDR3 is CASSLASGGLRTEAFF. Written as DNA, the CDR3 is TGCGCCAGCAGCTTGGCGTCAGGGGGCCTGAGGACTGAAGCTTTCTTT.

There are many counts of this clonotype. In DNA, the CDR3 is TGTGCCAGCAGCGTAACAGGGGGCGGTGGGGGGTCACCCCTCCACTTT. As protein: CASSVTGGGGGSPLHF. This sequence joins TRBV7-2 and TRBJ1-6; 9 bases line up with TRBD1. CDR3 length equals 16 residues. With V trimmed by 5 bases and J by 10 bases, 12 bases remained unmatched. CDR1 SGHTA and CDR2 FQGNSA come from the germline V gene.